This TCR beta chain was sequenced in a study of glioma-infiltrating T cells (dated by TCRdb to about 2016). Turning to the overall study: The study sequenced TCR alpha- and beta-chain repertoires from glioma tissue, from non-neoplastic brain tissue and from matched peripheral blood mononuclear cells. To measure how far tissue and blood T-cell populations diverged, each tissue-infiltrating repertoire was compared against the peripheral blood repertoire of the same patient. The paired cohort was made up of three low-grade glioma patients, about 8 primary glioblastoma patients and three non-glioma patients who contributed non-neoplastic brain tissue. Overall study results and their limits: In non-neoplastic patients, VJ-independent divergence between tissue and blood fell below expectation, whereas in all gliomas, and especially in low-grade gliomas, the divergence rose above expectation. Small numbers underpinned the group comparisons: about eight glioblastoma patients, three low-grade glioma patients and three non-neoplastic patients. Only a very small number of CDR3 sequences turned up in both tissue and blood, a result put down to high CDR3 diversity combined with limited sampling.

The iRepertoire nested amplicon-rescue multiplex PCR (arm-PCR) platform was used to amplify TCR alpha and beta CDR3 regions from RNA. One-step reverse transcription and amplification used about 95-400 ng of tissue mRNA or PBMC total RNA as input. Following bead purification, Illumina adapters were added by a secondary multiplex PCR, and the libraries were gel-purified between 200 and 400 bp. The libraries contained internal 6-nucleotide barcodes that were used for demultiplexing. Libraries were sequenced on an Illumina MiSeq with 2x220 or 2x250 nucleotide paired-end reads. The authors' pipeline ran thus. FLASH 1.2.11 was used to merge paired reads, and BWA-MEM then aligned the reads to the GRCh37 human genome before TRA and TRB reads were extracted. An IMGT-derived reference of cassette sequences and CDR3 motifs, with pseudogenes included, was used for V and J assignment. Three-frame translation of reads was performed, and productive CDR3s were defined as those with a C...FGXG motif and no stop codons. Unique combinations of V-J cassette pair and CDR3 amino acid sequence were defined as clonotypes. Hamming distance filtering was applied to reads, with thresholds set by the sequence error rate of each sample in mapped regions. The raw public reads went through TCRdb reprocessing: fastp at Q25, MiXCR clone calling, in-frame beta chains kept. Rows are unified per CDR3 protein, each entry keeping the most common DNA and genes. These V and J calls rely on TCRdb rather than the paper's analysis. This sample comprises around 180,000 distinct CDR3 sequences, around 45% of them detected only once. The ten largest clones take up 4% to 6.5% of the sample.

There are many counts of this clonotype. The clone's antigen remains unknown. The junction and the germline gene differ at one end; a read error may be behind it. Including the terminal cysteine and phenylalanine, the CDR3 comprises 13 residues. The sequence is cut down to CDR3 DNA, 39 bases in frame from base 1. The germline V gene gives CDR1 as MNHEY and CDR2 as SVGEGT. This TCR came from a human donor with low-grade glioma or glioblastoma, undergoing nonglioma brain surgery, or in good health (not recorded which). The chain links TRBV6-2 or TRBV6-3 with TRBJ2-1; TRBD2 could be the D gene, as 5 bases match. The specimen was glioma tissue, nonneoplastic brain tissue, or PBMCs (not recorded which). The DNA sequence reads TGTGCCAGCCACGACCTAGCCGACAATGAACAGTTCTTC. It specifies CASHDLADNEQFF.